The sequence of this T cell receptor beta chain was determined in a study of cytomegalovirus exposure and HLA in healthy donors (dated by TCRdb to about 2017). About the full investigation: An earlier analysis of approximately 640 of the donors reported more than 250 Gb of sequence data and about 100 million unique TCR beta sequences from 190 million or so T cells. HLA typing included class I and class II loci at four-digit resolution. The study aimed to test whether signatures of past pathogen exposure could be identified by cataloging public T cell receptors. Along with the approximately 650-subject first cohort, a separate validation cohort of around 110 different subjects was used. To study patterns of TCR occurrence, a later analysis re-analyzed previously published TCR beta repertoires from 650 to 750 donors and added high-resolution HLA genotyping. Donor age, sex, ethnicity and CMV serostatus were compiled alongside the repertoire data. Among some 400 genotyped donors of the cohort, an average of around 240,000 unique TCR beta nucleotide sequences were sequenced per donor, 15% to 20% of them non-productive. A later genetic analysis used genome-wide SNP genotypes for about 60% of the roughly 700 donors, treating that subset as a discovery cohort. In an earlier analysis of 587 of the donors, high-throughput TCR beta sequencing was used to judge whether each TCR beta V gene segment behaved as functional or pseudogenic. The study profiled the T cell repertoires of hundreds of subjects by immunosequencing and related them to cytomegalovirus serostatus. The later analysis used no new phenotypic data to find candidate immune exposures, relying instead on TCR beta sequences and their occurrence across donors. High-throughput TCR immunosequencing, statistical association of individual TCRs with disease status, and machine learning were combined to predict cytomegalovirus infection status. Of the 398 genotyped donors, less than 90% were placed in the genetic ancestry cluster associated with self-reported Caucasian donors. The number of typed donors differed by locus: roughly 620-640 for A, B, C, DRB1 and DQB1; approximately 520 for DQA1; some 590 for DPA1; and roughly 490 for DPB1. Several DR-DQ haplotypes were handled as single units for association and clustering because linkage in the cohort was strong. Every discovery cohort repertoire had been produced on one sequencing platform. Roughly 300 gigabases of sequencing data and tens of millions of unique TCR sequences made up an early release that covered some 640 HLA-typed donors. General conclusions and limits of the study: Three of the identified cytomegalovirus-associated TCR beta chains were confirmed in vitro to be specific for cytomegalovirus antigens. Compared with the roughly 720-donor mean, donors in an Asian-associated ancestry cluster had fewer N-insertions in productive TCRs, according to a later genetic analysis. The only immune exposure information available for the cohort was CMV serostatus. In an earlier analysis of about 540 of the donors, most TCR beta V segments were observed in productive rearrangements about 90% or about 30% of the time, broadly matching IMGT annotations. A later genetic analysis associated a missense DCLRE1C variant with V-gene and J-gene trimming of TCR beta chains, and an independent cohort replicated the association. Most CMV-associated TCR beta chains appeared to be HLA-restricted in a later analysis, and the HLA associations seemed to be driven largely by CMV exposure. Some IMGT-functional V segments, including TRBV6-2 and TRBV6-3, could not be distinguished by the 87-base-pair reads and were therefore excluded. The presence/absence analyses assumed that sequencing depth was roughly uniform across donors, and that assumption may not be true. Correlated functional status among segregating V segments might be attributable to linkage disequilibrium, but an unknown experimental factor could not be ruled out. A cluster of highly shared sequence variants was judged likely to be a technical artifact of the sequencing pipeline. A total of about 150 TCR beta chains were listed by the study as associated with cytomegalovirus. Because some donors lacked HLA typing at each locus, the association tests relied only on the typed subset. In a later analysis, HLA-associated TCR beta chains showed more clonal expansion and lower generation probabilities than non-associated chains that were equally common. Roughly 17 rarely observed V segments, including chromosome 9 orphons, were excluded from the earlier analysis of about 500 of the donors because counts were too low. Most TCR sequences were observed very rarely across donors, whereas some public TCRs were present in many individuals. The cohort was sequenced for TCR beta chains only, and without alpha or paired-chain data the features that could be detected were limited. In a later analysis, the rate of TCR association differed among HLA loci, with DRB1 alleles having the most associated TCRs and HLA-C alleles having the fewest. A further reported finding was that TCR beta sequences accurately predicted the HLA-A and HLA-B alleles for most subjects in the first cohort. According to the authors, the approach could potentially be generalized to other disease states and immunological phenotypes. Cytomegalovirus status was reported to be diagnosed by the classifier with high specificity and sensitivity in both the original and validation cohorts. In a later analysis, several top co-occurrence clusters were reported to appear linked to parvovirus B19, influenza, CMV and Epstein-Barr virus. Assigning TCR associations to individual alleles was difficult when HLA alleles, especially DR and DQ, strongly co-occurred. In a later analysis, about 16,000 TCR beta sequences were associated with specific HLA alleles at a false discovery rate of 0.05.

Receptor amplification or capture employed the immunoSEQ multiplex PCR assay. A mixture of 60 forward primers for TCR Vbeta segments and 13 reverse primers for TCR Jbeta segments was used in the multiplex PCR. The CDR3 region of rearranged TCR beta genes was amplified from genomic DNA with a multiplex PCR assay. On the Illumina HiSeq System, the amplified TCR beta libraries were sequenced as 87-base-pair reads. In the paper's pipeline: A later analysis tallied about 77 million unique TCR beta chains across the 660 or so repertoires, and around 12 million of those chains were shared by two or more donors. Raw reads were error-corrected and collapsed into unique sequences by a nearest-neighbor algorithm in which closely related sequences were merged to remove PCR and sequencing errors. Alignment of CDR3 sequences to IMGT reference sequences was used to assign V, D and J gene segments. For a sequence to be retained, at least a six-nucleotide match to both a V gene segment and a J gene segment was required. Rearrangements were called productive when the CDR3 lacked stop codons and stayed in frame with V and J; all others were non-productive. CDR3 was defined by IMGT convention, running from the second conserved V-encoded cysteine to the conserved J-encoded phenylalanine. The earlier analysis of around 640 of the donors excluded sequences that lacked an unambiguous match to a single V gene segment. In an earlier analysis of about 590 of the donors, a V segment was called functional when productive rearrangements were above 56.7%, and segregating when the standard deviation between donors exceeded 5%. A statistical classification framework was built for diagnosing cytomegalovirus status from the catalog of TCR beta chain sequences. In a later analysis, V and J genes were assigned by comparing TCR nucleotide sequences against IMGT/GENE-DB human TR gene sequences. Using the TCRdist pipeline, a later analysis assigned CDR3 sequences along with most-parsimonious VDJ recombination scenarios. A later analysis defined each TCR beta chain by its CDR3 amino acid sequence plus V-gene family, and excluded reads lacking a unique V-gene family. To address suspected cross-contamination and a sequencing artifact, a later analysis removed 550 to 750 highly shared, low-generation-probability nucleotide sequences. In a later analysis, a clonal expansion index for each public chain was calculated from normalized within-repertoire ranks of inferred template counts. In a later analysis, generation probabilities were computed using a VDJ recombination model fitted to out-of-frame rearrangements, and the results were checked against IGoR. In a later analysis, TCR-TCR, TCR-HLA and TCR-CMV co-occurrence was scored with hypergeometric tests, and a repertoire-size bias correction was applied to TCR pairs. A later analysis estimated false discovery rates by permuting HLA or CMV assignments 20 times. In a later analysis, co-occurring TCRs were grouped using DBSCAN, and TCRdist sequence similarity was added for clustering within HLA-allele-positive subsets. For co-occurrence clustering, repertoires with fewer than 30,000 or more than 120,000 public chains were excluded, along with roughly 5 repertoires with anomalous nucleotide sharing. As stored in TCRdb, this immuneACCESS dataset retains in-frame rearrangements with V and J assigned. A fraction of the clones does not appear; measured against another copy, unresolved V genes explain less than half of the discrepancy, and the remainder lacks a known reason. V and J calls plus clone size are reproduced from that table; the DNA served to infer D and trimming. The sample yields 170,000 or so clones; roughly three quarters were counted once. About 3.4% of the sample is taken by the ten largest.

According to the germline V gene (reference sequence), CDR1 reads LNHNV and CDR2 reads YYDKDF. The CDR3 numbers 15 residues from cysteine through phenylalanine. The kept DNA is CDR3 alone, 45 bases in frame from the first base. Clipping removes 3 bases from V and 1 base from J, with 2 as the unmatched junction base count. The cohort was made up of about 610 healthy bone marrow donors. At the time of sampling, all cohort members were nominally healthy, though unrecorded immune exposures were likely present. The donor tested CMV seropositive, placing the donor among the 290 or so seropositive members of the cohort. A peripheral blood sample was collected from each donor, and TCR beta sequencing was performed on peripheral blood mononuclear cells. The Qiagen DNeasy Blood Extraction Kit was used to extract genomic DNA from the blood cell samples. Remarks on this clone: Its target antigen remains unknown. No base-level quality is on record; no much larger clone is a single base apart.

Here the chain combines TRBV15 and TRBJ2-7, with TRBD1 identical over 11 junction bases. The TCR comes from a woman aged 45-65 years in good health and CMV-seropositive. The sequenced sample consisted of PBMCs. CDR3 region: CATSSRDRGSYEQYF. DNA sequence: TGTGCCACCAGCAGCCGGGACAGGGGGTCCTACGAGCAGTACTTC.